These 17 T cell receptor beta chains came from one sample sequenced in a study of OX40 agonist ivuxolimab in advanced cancers. Profiled with immunoSEQ multiplex PCR; TCRdb holds only in-frame clones, not every one. The sample shows tens of thousands of clones, approximately 78% of them seen only once. The sample here was CD4+ or CD8+ T cells sorted from blood, taken in a trial of the OX40 agonist ivuxolimab. These receptors all come from an adult with an advanced solid tumor such as melanoma, head and neck, liver or kidney cancer.

The chain combines TRBV6-5 with TRBJ1-1; 7 bases are a match to TRBD1. This CDR3 has 12 amino acids. Losses at the gene ends were 4 bases for V and 8 bases for J; bases not matched to a gene: 4. Germline V gene lookup returns CDR1 MNHEY and CDR2 SVGAGI. The CDR3 DNA follows: TGTGCCAGCAGTTCGGGACAGCGGGAAGCTTTCTTT. Its protein product is CASSSGQREAFF.

J is TRBJ2-7 and V is TRBV7-3, with no clear D. The CDR3 loop spans 14 amino acids. Trimming cost V 0 bases and J 1 base, with 7 bases left between them. Looked up from germline, CDR1 is SGHTA and CDR2 is FQGTGA. The CDR3 here is CASSLTGLSYEQYF. The CDR3, as DNA: TGTGCCAGCAGCTTAACCGGGCTTTCCTACGAGCAGTACTTC.

This sequence joins TRBV10-3 and TRBJ2-1; TRBD2 might be the D (5 bases). Germline CDR1 and CDR2: ENHRY and SYGVKD. The V end was cut by 6 bases, the J end by 8 bases, with 17 bases between. CDR3 length: 14 amino acids. Here the CDR3 reads CAISPRLPVDEQFF. DNA of the CDR3: TGTGCCATCAGCCCCAGACTACCTGTCGATGAGCAGTTCTTC.

This clone showed up just once. The rearrangement joins TRBV27 to TRBJ1-2, with D tentatively TRBD1 (6 bases). Germline loops: CDR1 MNHEY, CDR2 SMNVEV (reference sequence). This CDR3 is 14 amino acids long. The ends were cut back, 6 bases at V and 3 bases at J, with 14 bases in the middle. CDR3 sequence (DNA): TGTGCCAGCAGGCGAAAGGGGGGGGACTATGGCTACACCTTC. Protein sequence: CASRRKGGDYGYTF.

The chain has TRBV19 and TRBJ1-1; TRBD1 matches 7 bases. Unmatched junction bases numbered 10, after V lost 5 bases and J lost 4 bases. Germline CDR1 is LNHDA and CDR2 is SQIVND (reference sequence). The CDR3 loop spans 15 amino acids. Written as DNA, the CDR3 is TGTGCCAGTAGTGCGCACAGGGGATTGGGCACTGAAGCTTTCTTT. Amino acid sequence: CASSAHRGLGTEAFF.

This clone came up a few times. The V and J genes are TRBV11-2 and TRBJ2-7; maybe TRBD1 (5 bases). The CDR3 is 15 amino acids. Germline V gene lookup returns CDR1 SGHAT and CDR2 FQNNGV. V dropped 5 bases and J dropped 0 bases, with 14 bases sitting between them. The CDR3 bases are TGTGCCAGCAGCCCTAGGGGCCGGAGCTCCTACGAGCAGTACGTC. Amino acids: CASSPRGRSSYEQYV.

The CDR3 reads CASSADYRSYNEQFF. DNA of the CDR3: TGTGCCAGCAGCGCGGACTACCGCTCCTACAATGAGCAGTTCTTC. The chain recombines TRBV6-1 with TRBJ2-1; TRBD2 might be the D (6 bases). Germline loops: CDR1 MNHNS, CDR2 SASEGT. The CDR3 has 15 residues. V was cut by 6 bases and J by 0 bases, with 12 bases left in between.

This clone came up a few times. The gene calls are TRBV4-2 and TRBJ1-5; perhaps TRBD1 as D (5 bases). The CDR3 contains 16 residues. V lost 2 bases, J lost 5 bases, and 16 bases lay in between. CDR1 and CDR2 from the germline V gene are LGHNA and YNFKEQ. The CDR3, as DNA: TGTGCCAGCAGCCAATCTCCGGGACGGACTTATCAGCCCCAGCATTTT. Protein product: CASSQSPGRTYQPQHF.

This rearrangement joins TRBV7-3 to TRBJ2-1; D may be TRBD2 (6 bases). From germline, CDR1 is SGHTA and CDR2 FQGTGA. The CDR3 has 19 amino acids. V was pared by 5 bases and J by 0 bases, with 23 bases between. In DNA form, the CDR3 reads TGTGCCAGCAGCCGAGGGACTGGTAGTGGGTTCAGCTCCTACAATGAGCAGTTCTTC. It is translated as CASSRGTGSGFSSYNEQFF.

The genes are TRBV9 and TRBJ2-7, with 7 bases identical to TRBD2. Germline V lookup: CDR1 SGDLS, CDR2 YYNGEE. Trimming took 4 bases from V and 6 from J; bases not matched to a gene: 13. The CDR3 is 15 residues long. CDR3 nucleotides: TGTGCCAGCAGCCAGTGGGGAGGGAGCAGGGCCGAGCAGTACTTC. Its protein is CASSQWGGSRAEQYF.

Of note for this clone: The junction departs from the called germline gene at one end, perhaps through a read error. The CDR3 reads CASSSPPGYGETQHF. The CDR3 nucleotides are TGTGCCAGCAGCTCTCCCCCTGGTTACGGAGAGACCCAGCACTTC. This chain connects TRBV28 to TRBJ2-5, with unresolved D. CDR3 size: 15 residues. Germline V gene sequence: CDR1 MDHEN, CDR2 SYDVKM.

This clone was counted a few times. The V call is TRBV20-1, the J call TRBJ1-1; D is unclear. This CDR3 is built from 11 residues. Germline-derived CDR1 and CDR2 are DFQATT and SNEGSKA (reference sequence). V was cut by 4 bases and J by 1 base, with 4 bases left in between. CDR3 amino acids: CSANKNTEAFF. The CDR3 coding sequence is TGCAGTGCTAACAAGAACACTGAAGCTTTCTTT.

The rearrangement joins TRBV5-1 to TRBJ1-2, with D hard to call. Germline CDR1 reads SGHRS; CDR2 reads YFSETQ. The CDR3 extends over 13 amino acids. V lost 1 base and J lost 1, with 5 bases in between. CDR3 DNA: TGCGCCAGCAGCTTGCCCGATAACTATGGCTACACCTTC. It translates to CASSLPDNYGYTF.

V and J are TRBV5-1 and TRBJ1-1, with D possibly being TRBD1 (6 bases). CDR1 is SGHRS and CDR2 is YFSETQ in the germline V gene. Between the trimmed V and J ends, which lost 2 bases and 5 bases, there was a span of 10 bases. There are 13 residues in the CDR3. The CDR3 region is CASSFSGETEAFF. As DNA, the CDR3 is TGCGCCAGCAGCTTCTCAGGGGAAACTGAAGCTTTCTTT.

The rearrangement links TRBV7-6 to TRBJ2-5; D unresolved. CDR1 is SGHVS, CDR2 FNYEAQ, per germline. The length of the CDR3 is 15 residues. Trimming took off 5 bases at V and 4 bases at J, with 17 bases between the two ends. The CDR3, as DNA: TGTGCCAGCAGCCTTATCTGGGGTAATGGAGAGACCCAGTACTTC. This sequence encodes CASSLIWGNGETQYF.

The chain uses TRBV5-6 and TRBJ1-2; possibly TRBD1 for D (6 bases). There are 14 residues in the CDR3. Germline assignment: CDR1 SGHDT and CDR2 YYEEEE. V dropped 0 bases and J dropped 4 bases, with 10 bases sitting between them. CDR3 amino acids: CASSLAGASYGYTF. The CDR3 DNA sequence: TGTGCCAGCAGCTTGGCGGGGGCTTCCTATGGCTACACCTTC.

The chain recombines TRBV5-8 with TRBJ2-5; 7 bases are a match to TRBD2. Germline CDR1 and CDR2: SGHTS and YDEGEE. This CDR3 is built from 15 residues. J gave up 3 bases and V 0 bases, and 5 bases lay outside the gene matches. For the CDR3, the DNA is TGTGCCAGCAGCTTGGCCGGGCTAGCGGAAGAGACCCAGTACTTC. The encoded protein is CASSLAGLAEETQYF.